A selection of T cell receptor beta chains follows, all from one sample in a study of T cells in Graves' hyperthyroidism and ophthalmopathy. TCRdb independently ran MiXCR on the multiplex PCR reads; one entry per CDR3 protein. The table has about 520,000 distinct CDR3 sequences, roughly 25% seen once; the top ten hold around 11%. Sequencing was done on a sample of blood. The receptor source for this set is a woman aged 25 to 39 with Graves' ophthalmopathy. CDR3s include the opening cysteine and the closing phenylalanine or tryptophan. Each record gives: V gene, CDR3 length, clone size, J gene, D gene, CDR3 protein, CDR3 DNA. A D gene is named only where the DNA matches it firmly. Some rows mark clone size as missing; the rest say once, few, many or name a class of expanded clone.

v_call: TRBV15; cdr3_length: 14; clone_size: .; j_call: TRBJ1-5; d_call: .; cdr3_aa: CATSQGTYNQPQHF; cdr3_nt: TGTGCCACCAGCCAGGGCACATACAATCAGCCCCAGCATTTT
v_call: TRBV20-1; cdr3_length: 13; clone_size: many; j_call: TRBJ1-2; d_call: .; cdr3_aa: CSAREGWDFGYTF; cdr3_nt: TGCAGTGCTAGAGAAGGGTGGGACTTCGGCTACACCTTC
v_call: TRBV6-2/TRBV6-3; cdr3_length: 14; clone_size: many; j_call: TRBJ2-7; d_call: TRBD2; cdr3_aa: CASSYGAGVYEQYF; cdr3_nt: TGTGCCAGCAGTTACGGTGCGGGGGTCTACGAGCAGTACTTC
v_call: TRBV5-1; cdr3_length: 15; clone_size: many; j_call: TRBJ1-2; d_call: TRBD1; cdr3_aa: CASSLAGDRVYGYTF; cdr3_nt: TGCGCCAGCAGCTTGGCGGGGGACAGGGTCTATGGCTACACCTTC
v_call: TRBV5-1; cdr3_length: 16; clone_size: many; j_call: TRBJ1-3; d_call: .; cdr3_aa: CASSLFGQPSGNTIYF; cdr3_nt: TGCGCCAGCAGCTTATTCGGACAGCCCTCTGGAAACACCATATATTTT
v_call: TRBV29-1; cdr3_length: 13; clone_size: many; j_call: TRBJ1-5; d_call: TRBD1; cdr3_aa: CSAGQGIGQPQHF; cdr3_nt: TGCAGCGCCGGACAGGGGATCGGTCAGCCCCAGCATTTT
v_call: TRBV30; cdr3_length: 12; clone_size: .; j_call: TRBJ1-1; d_call: .; cdr3_aa: CAWSQGLPEAFF; cdr3_nt: TGTGCCTGGAGTCAGGGATTGCCTGAAGCTTTCTTT
v_call: TRBV29-1; cdr3_length: 13; clone_size: few; j_call: TRBJ2-7; d_call: TRBD1; cdr3_aa: CSVEMGTGIEQYF; cdr3_nt: TGCAGCGTTGAAATGGGGACAGGGATCGAGCAGTACTTC
v_call: TRBV27; cdr3_length: 15; clone_size: .; j_call: TRBJ1-1; d_call: TRBD1; cdr3_aa: CASSGRDRGNTEAFF; cdr3_nt: TGTGCCAGCAGTGGACGGGACAGGGGGAACACTGAAGCTTTCTTT
v_call: TRBV6-2/TRBV6-3; cdr3_length: 14; clone_size: .; j_call: TRBJ2-7; d_call: .; cdr3_aa: CASSYDCGGYDQYF; cdr3_nt: TGTGCCAGCAGTTACGATTGCGGCGGCTACGATCAGTACTTC
v_call: TRBV28; cdr3_length: 12; clone_size: .; j_call: TRBJ1-2; d_call: .; cdr3_aa: CASSLYEYGFTF; cdr3_nt: TGTGCCAGCAGTTTATACGAGTATGGCTTCACCTTC
v_call: TRBV24-1; cdr3_length: 14; clone_size: .; j_call: TRBJ1-5; d_call: .; cdr3_aa: CATSGAGEDQPQHF; cdr3_nt: TGTGCCACCAGTGGGGCAGGGGAAGACCAGCCCCAGCATTTT
v_call: TRBV6-1; cdr3_length: 14; clone_size: many; j_call: TRBJ2-7; d_call: TRBD1; cdr3_aa: CASSPGQAPYEQYF; cdr3_nt: TGTGCCAGCAGTCCGGGACAGGCCCCCTACGAGCAGTACTTC
v_call: TRBV27; cdr3_length: 14; clone_size: many; j_call: TRBJ2-7; d_call: TRBD1; cdr3_aa: CASSFGTDSYEQYF; cdr3_nt: TGTGCCAGCAGTTTCGGGACAGATTCCTACGAGCAGTACTTC
v_call: TRBV12-3/TRBV12-4; cdr3_length: 15; clone_size: many; j_call: TRBJ2-1; d_call: TRBD1; cdr3_aa: CASSLGQGNYNEQFF; cdr3_nt: TGTGCCAGCAGTCTCGGACAGGGGAACTACAATGAGCAGTTCTTC
v_call: TRBV7-8; cdr3_length: 18; clone_size: many; j_call: TRBJ1-3; d_call: .; cdr3_aa: CASSLMRWFGAPGNTIYF; cdr3_nt: TGTGCCAGCAGCTTAATGCGGTGGTTTGGGGCTCCTGGAAACACCATATATTTT
v_call: TRBV27; cdr3_length: 14; clone_size: many; j_call: TRBJ1-5; d_call: .; cdr3_aa: CASSQAGYNQPQHF; cdr3_nt: TGTGCCAGCAGTCAAGCAGGATACAATCAGCCCCAGCATTTT
v_call: TRBV18; cdr3_length: 15; clone_size: .; j_call: TRBJ2-7; d_call: TRBD1; cdr3_aa: CASSPGTGGFTEQYF; cdr3_nt: TGTGCCAGCTCACCTGGGACAGGGGGCTTCACGGAGCAGTACTTC
v_call: TRBV12-3/TRBV12-4; cdr3_length: 15; clone_size: .; j_call: TRBJ2-7; d_call: TRBD2; cdr3_aa: CASSSRSGGRDEQYF; cdr3_nt: TGTGCCAGCAGTTCCAGATCGGGGGGTCGAGACGAGCAGTACTTC
v_call: TRBV20-1; cdr3_length: 15; clone_size: .; j_call: TRBJ2-5; d_call: .; cdr3_aa: CSASSPGADQETQYF; cdr3_nt: TGCAGTGCTAGTTCCCCGGGAGCCGACCAAGAGACCCAGTACTTC
v_call: TRBV27; cdr3_length: 15; clone_size: many; j_call: TRBJ2-7; d_call: .; cdr3_aa: CASSAQQGGGYEQYF; cdr3_nt: TGTGCCAGCAGTGCGCAACAGGGGGGGGGCTACGAGCAGTACTTC
v_call: TRBV27; cdr3_length: 17; clone_size: many; j_call: TRBJ1-5; d_call: .; cdr3_aa: CASSPSTGPYSNQPQHF; cdr3_nt: TGTGCCAGCAGCCCCTCGACAGGCCCCTATAGCAATCAGCCCCAGCATTTT
v_call: TRBV6-1; cdr3_length: 16; clone_size: many; j_call: TRBJ2-5; d_call: .; cdr3_aa: CASSGLARGYQETQYF; cdr3_nt: TGTGCCAGCAGTGGCCTGGCGCGAGGGTACCAAGAGACCCAGTACTTC
v_call: TRBV12-3/TRBV12-4; cdr3_length: 16; clone_size: many; j_call: TRBJ1-3; d_call: .; cdr3_aa: CASNTFLGARGNTIYF; cdr3_nt: TGTGCCAGCAATACCTTTCTGGGGGCGCGTGGAAACACCATATATTTT
v_call: TRBV7-2; cdr3_length: 15; clone_size: .; j_call: TRBJ2-2; d_call: .; cdr3_aa: CASSIQGGDTGELFF; cdr3_nt: TGTGCCAGCAGCATACAGGGGGGGGACACCGGGGAGCTGTTTTTT
v_call: TRBV12-3/TRBV12-4; cdr3_length: 15; clone_size: many; j_call: TRBJ1-6; d_call: .; cdr3_aa: CASSPSEGKVSPLHF; cdr3_nt: TGTGCCAGCAGTCCCTCGGAGGGGAAGGTTTCACCCCTCCACTTT
v_call: TRBV6-1; cdr3_length: 12; clone_size: .; j_call: TRBJ1-2; d_call: TRBD1; cdr3_aa: CASRETGTGYTF; cdr3_nt: TGTGCCAGCCGAGAGACAGGGACGGGTTACACCTTC
v_call: TRBV3-1; cdr3_length: 15; clone_size: many; j_call: TRBJ2-4; d_call: .; cdr3_aa: CASSQVQENKNIQYF; cdr3_nt: TGTGCCAGCAGCCAAGTACAGGAAAACAAAAACATTCAGTACTTC
v_call: TRBV3-1; cdr3_length: 11; clone_size: many; j_call: TRBJ2-7; d_call: .; cdr3_aa: CASSHEGRRYF; cdr3_nt: TGTGCCAGCAGCCATGAAGGGCGGCGGTACTTC
v_call: TRBV12-3/TRBV12-4; cdr3_length: 14; clone_size: many; j_call: TRBJ2-7; d_call: TRBD1; cdr3_aa: CASSRTGGDYEQYF; cdr3_nt: TGTGCCAGCAGTCGGACAGGGGGAGACTACGAGCAGTACTTC
v_call: TRBV6-2/TRBV6-3; cdr3_length: 14; clone_size: many; j_call: TRBJ2-5; d_call: TRBD1; cdr3_aa: CASSWDSNQETQYF; cdr3_nt: TGTGCCAGCAGCTGGGACAGTAACCAAGAGACCCAGTACTTC
v_call: TRBV6-1; cdr3_length: 15; clone_size: many; j_call: TRBJ2-5; d_call: .; cdr3_aa: CASTIGGKGKETQYF; cdr3_nt: TGTGCCAGCACCATAGGTGGGAAGGGTAAAGAGACCCAGTACTTC
v_call: TRBV12-3/TRBV12-4; cdr3_length: 14; clone_size: .; j_call: TRBJ1-1; d_call: TRBD1; cdr3_aa: CASSRRLGTAEAFF; cdr3_nt: TGTGCCAGCAGTCGACGCTTAGGGACAGCTGAAGCTTTCTTT
v_call: TRBV25-1; cdr3_length: 14; clone_size: .; j_call: TRBJ1-2; d_call: .; cdr3_aa: CASSEYVANYGYTF; cdr3_nt: TGTGCCAGCAGTGAATACGTAGCTAACTATGGCTACACCTTC
v_call: TRBV20-1; cdr3_length: 12; clone_size: many; j_call: TRBJ2-7; d_call: TRBD1; cdr3_aa: CSAKGAGNEQYF; cdr3_nt: TGCAGTGCTAAGGGGGCTGGGAACGAGCAGTACTTC
v_call: TRBV27; cdr3_length: 16; clone_size: many; j_call: TRBJ2-2; d_call: TRBD1; cdr3_aa: CASSPHDRERNGELFF; cdr3_nt: TGTGCCAGCAGTCCTCACGACAGGGAAAGGAACGGGGAGCTGTTTTTT
v_call: TRBV19; cdr3_length: 14; clone_size: many; j_call: TRBJ2-7; d_call: .; cdr3_aa: CASSIGIPSDEQYF; cdr3_nt: TGTGCCAGTAGTATAGGGATCCCGTCCGACGAGCAGTACTTC
v_call: TRBV11-2; cdr3_length: 15; clone_size: many; j_call: TRBJ2-2; d_call: TRBD1; cdr3_aa: CASSFYRGRSGELFF; cdr3_nt: TGTGCCAGCAGCTTCTACAGGGGGCGTAGCGGGGAGCTGTTTTTT
v_call: TRBV30; cdr3_length: 13; clone_size: few; j_call: TRBJ1-1; d_call: .; cdr3_aa: CAWSRFVGPEAFF; cdr3_nt: TGTGCCTGGAGTCGTTTTGTAGGTCCCGAAGCTTTCTTT
v_call: TRBV5-5; cdr3_length: 15; clone_size: many; j_call: TRBJ2-5; d_call: .; cdr3_aa: CASSSQPGPQETQYF; cdr3_nt: TGTGCCAGCAGCTCGCAGCCGGGACCTCAAGAGACCCAGTACTTC
v_call: TRBV19; cdr3_length: 13; clone_size: many; j_call: TRBJ1-5; d_call: .; cdr3_aa: CASRLQGNQPQHF; cdr3_nt: TGTGCCAGTAGATTGCAGGGGAATCAGCCCCAGCATTTT
v_call: TRBV4-1; cdr3_length: 21; clone_size: .; j_call: TRBJ2-2; d_call: TRBD1; cdr3_aa: CASSILRTGALPRLWTGELFF; cdr3_nt: TGCGCCAGCAGCATCCTTCGGACAGGGGCCTTGCCCCGTCTGTGGACCGGGGAGCTGTTTTTT
v_call: TRBV11-1; cdr3_length: 17; clone_size: few; j_call: TRBJ1-1; d_call: .; cdr3_aa: CASSSRLFWGVNTEAFF; cdr3_nt: TGTGCCAGCAGCTCCCGCCTCTTTTGGGGGGTGAACACTGAAGCTTTCTTT
v_call: TRBV19; cdr3_length: 20; clone_size: .; j_call: TRBJ1-5; d_call: .; cdr3_aa: CASSMGRLAGHTGYNQPQHF; cdr3_nt: TGTGCCAGTAGTATGGGTCGACTGGCGGGGCACACAGGGTACAATCAGCCCCAGCATTTT
v_call: TRBV11-2; cdr3_length: 14; clone_size: many; j_call: TRBJ2-7; d_call: .; cdr3_aa: CASSKNDLDYEQYF; cdr3_nt: TGTGCCAGCAGCAAAAACGACTTAGACTACGAGCAGTACTTC
v_call: TRBV12-3/TRBV12-4; cdr3_length: 13; clone_size: many; j_call: TRBJ2-6; d_call: .; cdr3_aa: CASKLSGANVLTF; cdr3_nt: TGTGCCAGCAAGCTCTCTGGGGCCAACGTCCTGACTTTC
v_call: TRBV11-2; cdr3_length: 18; clone_size: many; j_call: TRBJ2-5; d_call: .; cdr3_aa: CASSLVRSQLPLQETQYF; cdr3_nt: TGTGCCAGCAGCTTAGTCCGGAGTCAGCTTCCACTCCAAGAGACCCAGTACTTC
v_call: TRBV12-3/TRBV12-4; cdr3_length: 13; clone_size: many; j_call: TRBJ2-3; d_call: .; cdr3_aa: CASSLRSLNTQYF; cdr3_nt: TGTGCCAGCAGTTTACGGTCATTAAATACGCAGTATTTT
v_call: TRBV2; cdr3_length: 15; clone_size: .; j_call: TRBJ2-7; d_call: .; cdr3_aa: CASQVGTGSSYEQYF; cdr3_nt: TGTGCCAGTCAGGTCGGGACGGGGAGCTCCTACGAGCAGTACTTC
v_call: TRBV19; cdr3_length: 13; clone_size: .; j_call: TRBJ2-5; d_call: .; cdr3_aa: CASSIVAGETQYF; cdr3_nt: TGTGCCAGTAGTATAGTGGCCGGAGAGACCCAGTACTTC
v_call: TRBV6-2/TRBV6-3; cdr3_length: 17; clone_size: .; j_call: TRBJ1-1; d_call: .; cdr3_aa: CASSYASERRGNTEAFF; cdr3_nt: TGTGCCAGCAGTTACGCCTCCGAGCGGCGGGGAAACACTGAAGCTTTCTTT
v_call: TRBV6-5; cdr3_length: 16; clone_size: many; j_call: TRBJ2-7; d_call: TRBD1; cdr3_aa: CASSYTYRGPYREQYF; cdr3_nt: TGTGCCAGCAGTTACACGTACAGGGGGCCCTACCGTGAGCAGTACTTC
v_call: TRBV6-9; cdr3_length: 16; clone_size: .; j_call: TRBJ2-2; d_call: .; cdr3_aa: CASSWGASSNTGKLFF; cdr3_nt: TGTGCCAGCAGTTGGGGCGCATCATCCAACACCGGGAAGCTGTTTTTT
v_call: TRBV28; cdr3_length: 15; clone_size: .; j_call: TRBJ1-2; d_call: TRBD1; cdr3_aa: CASSAGTGEHYGYTF; cdr3_nt: TGTGCCAGCAGTGCAGGGACAGGGGAGCACTATGGCTACACCTTC
v_call: TRBV7-2; cdr3_length: 16; clone_size: many; j_call: TRBJ1-6; d_call: TRBD1; cdr3_aa: CASSTLDRGRNSPLHF; cdr3_nt: TGTGCCAGCAGCACTCTGGACAGGGGAAGGAATTCACCCCTCCACTTT
v_call: TRBV6-2/TRBV6-3; cdr3_length: 16; clone_size: many; j_call: TRBJ2-2; d_call: TRBD1; cdr3_aa: CASRHPGQGTTGELFF; cdr3_nt: TGTGCCAGCAGGCACCCGGGACAGGGAACCACCGGGGAGCTGTTTTTT
v_call: TRBV19; cdr3_length: 13; clone_size: .; j_call: TRBJ2-2; d_call: .; cdr3_aa: CASNRLNTGDLFF; cdr3_nt: TGTGCCAGTAATCGACTGAACACCGGGGATCTGTTTTTT
v_call: TRBV29-1; cdr3_length: 16; clone_size: many; j_call: TRBJ1-3; d_call: .; cdr3_aa: CSVAWRPHRGGNTIYF; cdr3_nt: TGCAGCGTTGCCTGGCGCCCGCATCGTGGGGGAAACACCATATATTTT
v_call: TRBV28; cdr3_length: 16; clone_size: many; j_call: TRBJ1-6; d_call: TRBD1; cdr3_aa: CASCDRAKPLSEPLHF; cdr3_nt: TGTGCCAGCTGCGACAGGGCTAAACCATTGTCAGAACCCCTCCACTTT